Listed below are T cell receptor beta chains from one sample, sequenced in a study of blood T cells in healthy people across ages. MiXCR, applied by TCRdb to the 5' RACE reads, yields one record per CDR3 protein. The sample yields 600,000 to 900,000 distinct CDR3 sequences, roughly 24% seen once. These data also featured in a second study, about T cells of mothers and their children.

Sequencing input: blood. The receptor source for this set is a boy aged 10-17 years in good health. Each CDR3 is given with its conserved first and last residue. D genes are given only for firm matches. Clone sizes are given selectively: once, few, many, or a class where the clone is expanded.

v_gene,abundance,j_gene,d_gene,CDR3nt,CDR3aa
TRBV6-6,-,TRBJ2-7,-,TGTGCCAGCAGTTACTCGACAGGCGAGACCTACGAGCAGTACTTC,CASSYSTGETYEQYF
TRBV20-1,-,TRBJ2-1,TRBD2,TGCAGTGCCGACCTCTGGACTAGCGGGGGGCGCTCCTACAATGAGCAGTTCTTC,CSADLWTSGGRSYNEQFF
TRBV3-1,-,TRBJ2-4,-,TGTGCCAGCAGCCGCCCGTATCCCCTAGCTACCAAAAACATTCAGTACTTC,CASSRPYPLATKNIQYF
TRBV20-1,few,TRBJ2-4,-,TGCAGTGCTCTCCACTCACTAGTTGCCAAAAACATTCGGTACTTC,CSALHSLVAKNIRYF
TRBV29-1,-,TRBJ2-5,-,TGCAGCGTTGAAGATCTTCTCGTGGAGACCCAGTACTTC,CSVEDLLVETQYF
TRBV4-1,-,TRBJ1-4,-,TGCGCCAGCAGCCACAGGAAGGCAAAGGTGTTTTTT,CASSHRKAKVFF
TRBV7-9,few,TRBJ2-1,TRBD1,TGTGCCAGCAGCTTTGGGGACAGTAATGAGCAGTTCTTC,CASSFGDSNEQFF
TRBV5-1,-,TRBJ2-5,TRBD1,TGCGCCAGCAGCTCGTCGACAGGGGAAAGGGGGAGGGAGACCCAGTACTTC,CASSSSTGERGRETQYF
TRBV2,many,TRBJ2-5,TRBD1,TGTGCCAGCAGTGAGGACAGGCAAGAGACCCAGTACTTC,CASSEDRQETQYF
TRBV20-1,few,TRBJ2-1,TRBD2,TGCAGTGCCCCCCTAGCGGGGGGGCCCTACAATGAGCAGTTCTTC,CSAPLAGGPYNEQFF
TRBV6-5,few,TRBJ2-5,-,TGTGCCAGCACGGGCAGGGCGGGAGAGACCCAGTACTTC,CASTGRAGETQYF
TRBV10-3,-,TRBJ2-7,-,TGTGCCATCCGGGACACGGGGATTTTCGAGCAGTACTTC,CAIRDTGIFEQYF
TRBV6-5,-,TRBJ1-1,-,TGTGCCAGCAGTTCCGTGACGGCCCGAGGCACTGAAGCTTTCTTT,CASSSVTARGTEAFF
TRBV18,few,TRBJ2-7,-,TGTGCCAGCTCACCATTAGTGAACGAGCAGTACTTC,CASSPLVNEQYF
TRBV15,-,TRBJ2-4,-,TGTGCCACCAGCAGAGATGAGAGGCTTCAGTACTTC,CATSRDERLQYF
TRBV27,-,TRBJ1-2,-,TGTGCCAGCAGTTTATGTGGACAGCCTCCTAACTATGGCTACACCTTC,CASSLCGQPPNYGYTF
TRBV24-1,few,TRBJ2-5,TRBD1,TGTGCCACCAGTGACCGGACAGGACAAGAGACCCAGTACTTC,CATSDRTGQETQYF
TRBV20-1,once,TRBJ1-2,-,TGCAGTGCTAGAGACCTAGATAACTATGGCTACACCTTC,CSARDLDNYGYTF
TRBV12-3/TRBV12-4,-,TRBJ1-1,TRBD1,TGTGCCAGCACCCCCGGGACAGGGAGCACTGAAGCTTTCTTT,CASTPGTGSTEAFF
TRBV7-9,few,TRBJ2-7,-,TGTGCCAGCAGCCCAGGGGCAGGGCCCGAGCAGTACTTC,CASSPGAGPEQYF